The rows below give T cell receptor beta chains drawn from one sample of a study of Ad26.COV2.S vaccination and SARS-CoV-2 variants. Produced via immunoSEQ multiplex PCR; TCRdb's table is partial and in-frame only. Of 100,000 or so clones listed, around three quarters were seen once; the top ten hold roughly a sixth. This specimen was peripheral blood, taken after recovery from COVID-19. The receptors stem from a human donor who had recovered from COVID-19. The conserved cysteine and the conserved F or W are not part of the CDR3 here. Each record gives: CDR3 protein, V gene.

cdr3_aa: ASSEVAGGSVGSPLH
v_call: TRBV9

cdr3_aa: ASSPGETEQF
v_call: TRBV5-4

cdr3_aa: ASSLAGETYEQY
v_call: TRBV7-9

cdr3_aa: ASSWDSQETQY
v_call: TRBV5-1

cdr3_aa: ASSLDRGNTEAF
v_call: TRBV6-6

cdr3_aa: ASSGGQGILGNQPQH
v_call: TRBV2

cdr3_aa: ASSSPRDRTDTQY
v_call: TRBV27

cdr3_aa: ASSRRPGTGKYNEQF
v_call: TRBV7-6

cdr3_aa: ASSLTGELF
v_call: TRBV7-8

cdr3_aa: ASSLVAFGARTDTQY
v_call: TRBV5-5

cdr3_aa: ASSVDEGAMSTNEKLF
v_call: TRBV9

cdr3_aa: ASSISGAGANVLT
v_call: TRBV19

cdr3_aa: ASASDVWGSAGNTIY
v_call: TRBV12-5

cdr3_aa: ASSTDRWNTEAF
v_call: TRBV7-9

cdr3_aa: ASSSDRGVGQY
v_call: TRBV7-2

cdr3_aa: ASSDRAGTSPRAF
v_call: TRBV2